These 5 T cell receptor beta chains came from one sample sequenced in a study of response to subunit inactivated influenza vaccine. TCRdb analysed the RT-PCR reads with MiXCR anew, one entry per CDR3 protein. The table lists about 570,000 distinct CDR3 sequences, 12% of them singletons. Sequences were derived from PBMCs from blood, sampled on the day of vaccination. These receptors came from a man in his fifties or sixties who received an inactivated influenza vaccine.

This chain links TRBV28 with TRBJ2-1; weak D call: TRBD2 (7 bases). Germline V gene sequence: CDR1 MDHEN, CDR2 SYDVKM. This CDR3 region has 15 residues. Between the trimmed V and J ends, which lost 3 bases and 3 bases, there was a span of 12 bases. The CDR3 protein is CASSFGGAVYNEQFF. As DNA, the CDR3 is TGTGCCAGCAGTTTTGGGGGGGCGGTCTACAATGAGCAGTTCTTC.

This clonotype was detected only a few times. The genes are TRBV5-1 and TRBJ2-1; tentatively, D is TRBD2 (6 bases). Trimming removed 4 bases from V and 12 bases from J, with 20 bases in between. CDR3 length: 14 residues. Looked up from germline, CDR1 is SGHRS and CDR2 is YFSETQ. CDR3 DNA sequence: TGCGCCAGCAGCACTGAGAAGACCCGGAGGGGGCAGTTCTTC. This gives the protein CASSTEKTRRGQFF.

The chain is built from TRBV20-1 and TRBJ2-1; D is perhaps TRBD2 (5 bases). The germline V gene encodes CDR1 DFQATT and CDR2 SNEGSKA (reference sequence). This CDR3 region has 15 residues. Trimming cost V 4 bases and J 0 bases, with 13 bases left between them. DNA for the CDR3: TGCAGTGCTACCCGGATTGGGAGCTCCTACAATGAGCAGTTCTTC. Translated: CSATRIGSSYNEQFF.

This clonotype appeared a few times. This chain uses TRBV11-2 with TRBJ2-2, with no clear D. This CDR3 has 15 amino acids. The ends were cut back, 6 bases at V and 0 bases at J, with 11 bases in the middle. From germline, CDR1 is SGHAT and CDR2 FQNNGV. The CDR3 region has the DNA TGTGCCAGCAGATCCGGACCACCGAACACCGGGGAGCTGTTTTTT. It specifies CASRSGPPNTGELFF.

This clonotype was detected only a few times. V usage is TRBV3-1 and J usage is TRBJ1-5, with D uncertain. Germline CDR1 LGHDT, CDR2 YNNKEL (reference sequence). This CDR3 spans 14 amino acids. The V end lost 4 bases, the J end lost 5 bases, and 12 bases lay between the germline ends. CDR3 nucleotides: TGTGCCAGCAGCCCCCTCCACGGCGATCAGCCCCAGCATTTT. Amino acid sequence: CASSPLHGDQPQHF.